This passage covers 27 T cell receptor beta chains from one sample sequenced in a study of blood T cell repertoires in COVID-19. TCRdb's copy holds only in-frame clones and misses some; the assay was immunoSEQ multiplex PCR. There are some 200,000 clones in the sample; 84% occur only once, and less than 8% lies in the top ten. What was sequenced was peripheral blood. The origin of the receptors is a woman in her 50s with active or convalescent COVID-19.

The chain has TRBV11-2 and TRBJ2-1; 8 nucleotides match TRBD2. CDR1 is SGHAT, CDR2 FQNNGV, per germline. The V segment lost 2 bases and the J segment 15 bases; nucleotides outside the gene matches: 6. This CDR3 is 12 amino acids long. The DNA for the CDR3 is TGTGCCAGCAGCTTACGGGCCCGGGAGGGGTTCTTC. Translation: CASSLRAREGFF.

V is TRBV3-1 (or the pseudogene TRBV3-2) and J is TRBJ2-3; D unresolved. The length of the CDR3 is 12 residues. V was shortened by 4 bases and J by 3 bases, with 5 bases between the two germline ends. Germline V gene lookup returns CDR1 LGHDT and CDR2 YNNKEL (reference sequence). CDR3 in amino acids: CASSRLTDTQYF. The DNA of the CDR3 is TGTGCCAGCAGCCGACTTACAGATACGCAGTATTTT.

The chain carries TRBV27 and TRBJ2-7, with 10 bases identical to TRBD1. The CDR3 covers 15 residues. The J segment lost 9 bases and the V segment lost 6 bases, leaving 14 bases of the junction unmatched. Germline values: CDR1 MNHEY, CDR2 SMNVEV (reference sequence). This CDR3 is CASSSSWGQGITQYV. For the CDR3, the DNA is TGTGCCAGCAGCTCCTCCTGGGGACAGGGGATAACGCAGTACGTC.

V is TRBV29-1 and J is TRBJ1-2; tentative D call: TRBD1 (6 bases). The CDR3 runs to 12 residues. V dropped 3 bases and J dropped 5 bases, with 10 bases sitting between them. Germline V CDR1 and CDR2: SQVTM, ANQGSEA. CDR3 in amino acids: CSVEGQGYGYTF. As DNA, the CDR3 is TGCAGCGTTGAGGGGCAGGGGTATGGCTACACCTTC.

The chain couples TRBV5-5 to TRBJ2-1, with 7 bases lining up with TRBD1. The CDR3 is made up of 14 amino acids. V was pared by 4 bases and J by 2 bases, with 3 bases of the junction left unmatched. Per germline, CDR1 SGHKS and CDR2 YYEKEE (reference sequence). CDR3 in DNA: TGTGCCAGCAGCACCGGGACAGCCTACAATGAGCAGTTCTTC. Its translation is CASSTGTAYNEQFF.

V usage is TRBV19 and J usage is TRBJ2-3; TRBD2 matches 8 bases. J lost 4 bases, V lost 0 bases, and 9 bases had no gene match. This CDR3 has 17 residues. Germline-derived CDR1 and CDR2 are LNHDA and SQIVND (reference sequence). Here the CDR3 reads CASSIDRQRESADTQYF. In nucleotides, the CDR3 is TGTGCCAGTAGTATAGATCGTCAGCGGGAGTCAGCAGATACGCAGTATTTT.

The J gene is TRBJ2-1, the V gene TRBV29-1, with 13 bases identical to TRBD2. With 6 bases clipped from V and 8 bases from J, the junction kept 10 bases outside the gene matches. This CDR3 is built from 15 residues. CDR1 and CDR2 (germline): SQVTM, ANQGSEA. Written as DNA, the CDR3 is TGCAGCGTGCCCGGGACTAGCGGGATGGTCCATGAGCAGTTCTTC. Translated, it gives CSVPGTSGMVHEQFF.

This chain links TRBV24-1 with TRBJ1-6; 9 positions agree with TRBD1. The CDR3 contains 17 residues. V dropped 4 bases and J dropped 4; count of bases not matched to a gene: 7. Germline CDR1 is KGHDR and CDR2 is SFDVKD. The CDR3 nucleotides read TGTGCCACCAGTGACCAAGACAGGGGGATATATAATTCACCCCTCCACTTT. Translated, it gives CATSDQDRGIYNSPLHF.

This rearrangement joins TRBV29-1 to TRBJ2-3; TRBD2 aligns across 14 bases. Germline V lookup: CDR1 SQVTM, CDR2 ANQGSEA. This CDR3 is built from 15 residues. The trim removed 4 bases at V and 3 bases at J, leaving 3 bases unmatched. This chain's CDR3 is CSVAGTSGSTDTQYF. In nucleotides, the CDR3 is TGCAGCGTTGCCGGGACTAGCGGGAGTACAGATACGCAGTATTTT.

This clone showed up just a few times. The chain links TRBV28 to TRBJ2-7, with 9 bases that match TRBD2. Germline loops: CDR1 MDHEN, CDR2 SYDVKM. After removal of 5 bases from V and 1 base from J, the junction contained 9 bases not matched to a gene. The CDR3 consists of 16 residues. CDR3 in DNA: TGTGCCAGCAGTCCCGCGGGGGGGGTAGGATCCTACGAGCAGTACTTC. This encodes CASSPAGGVGSYEQYF.

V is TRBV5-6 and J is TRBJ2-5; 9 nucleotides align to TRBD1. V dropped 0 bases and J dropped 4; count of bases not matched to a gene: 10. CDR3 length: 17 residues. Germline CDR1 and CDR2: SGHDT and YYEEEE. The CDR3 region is CASSLASGTGLVETQYF. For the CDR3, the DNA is TGTGCCAGCAGCTTGGCCTCCGGGACAGGGCTTGTAGAGACCCAGTACTTC.

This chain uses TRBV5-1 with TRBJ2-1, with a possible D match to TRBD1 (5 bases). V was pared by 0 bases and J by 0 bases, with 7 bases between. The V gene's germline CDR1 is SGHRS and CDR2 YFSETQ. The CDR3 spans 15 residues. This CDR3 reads CASSLGQTSYNEQFF. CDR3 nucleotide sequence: TGCGCCAGCAGCTTGGGACAGACCTCCTACAATGAGCAGTTCTTC.

The CDR3 region is CASSFLAGAGYGYTF. CDR3 DNA sequence: TGCGCCAGCAGCTTTTTAGCAGGGGCCGGGTATGGCTACACCTTC. The chain links TRBV5-1 to TRBJ1-2, with D possibly TRBD1 on 6 matching bases. Looked up from germline, CDR1 is SGHRS and CDR2 is YFSETQ. V shed 2 bases and J shed 5 bases, with 16 bases lying between them. This CDR3 is 15 amino acids long.

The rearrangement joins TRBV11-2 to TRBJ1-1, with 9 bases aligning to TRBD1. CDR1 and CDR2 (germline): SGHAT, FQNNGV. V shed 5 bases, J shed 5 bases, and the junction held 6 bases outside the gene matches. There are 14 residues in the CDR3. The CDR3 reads CASSNTGGRTEAFF. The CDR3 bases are TGTGCCAGCAGCAATACAGGGGGCAGGACTGAAGCTTTCTTT. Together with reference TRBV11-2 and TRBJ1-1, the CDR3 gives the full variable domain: EAGVAQSPRYKIIEKRQSVAFWCNPISGHATLYWYQQILGQGPKLLIQFQNNGVVDDSQLPKDRFSAERLKGVDSTLKIQPAKLEDSAVYLCASSNTGGRTEAFFGQGTRLTVV.

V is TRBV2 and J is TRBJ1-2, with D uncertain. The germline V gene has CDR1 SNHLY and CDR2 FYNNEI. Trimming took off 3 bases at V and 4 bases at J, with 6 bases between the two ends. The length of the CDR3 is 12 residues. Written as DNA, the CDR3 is TGTGCCAGCAGTGACAGTACCTATGGCTACACCTTC. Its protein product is CASSDSTYGYTF.

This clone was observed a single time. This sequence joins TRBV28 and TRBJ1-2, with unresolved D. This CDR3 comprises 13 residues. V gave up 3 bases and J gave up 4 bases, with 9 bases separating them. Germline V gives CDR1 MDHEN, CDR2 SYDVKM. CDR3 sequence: CASSLIGSYGYTF. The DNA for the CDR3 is TGTGCCAGCAGTTTGATAGGGAGCTATGGCTACACCTTC.

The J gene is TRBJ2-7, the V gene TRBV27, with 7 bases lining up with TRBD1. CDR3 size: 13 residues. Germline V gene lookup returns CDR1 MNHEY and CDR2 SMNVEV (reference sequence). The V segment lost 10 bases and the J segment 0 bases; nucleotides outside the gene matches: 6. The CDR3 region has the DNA TGTGCCACCAGGGACAGCTCCTCCTACGAGCAGTACGTC. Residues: CATRDSSSYEQYV.

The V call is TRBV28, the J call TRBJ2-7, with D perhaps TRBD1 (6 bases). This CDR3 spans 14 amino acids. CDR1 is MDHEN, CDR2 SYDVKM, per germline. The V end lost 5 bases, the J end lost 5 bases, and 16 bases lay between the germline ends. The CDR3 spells CASSHRRAGDEQYV. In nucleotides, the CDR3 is TGTGCCAGCAGTCATCGCCGGGCAGGGGACGAGCAGTACGTC.

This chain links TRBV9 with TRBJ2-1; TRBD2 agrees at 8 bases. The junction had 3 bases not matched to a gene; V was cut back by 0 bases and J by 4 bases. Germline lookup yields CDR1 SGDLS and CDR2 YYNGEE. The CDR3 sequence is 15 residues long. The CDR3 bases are TGTGCCAGCAGCGTAGACGGGACTAGGTACAATGAGCAGTTCTTC. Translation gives CASSVDGTRYNEQFF.

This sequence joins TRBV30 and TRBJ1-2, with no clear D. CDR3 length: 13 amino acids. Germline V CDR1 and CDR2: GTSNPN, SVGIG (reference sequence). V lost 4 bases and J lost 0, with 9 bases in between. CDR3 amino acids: CAWTPTTNYGYTF. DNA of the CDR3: TGTGCCTGGACGCCGACAACTAACTATGGCTACACCTTC. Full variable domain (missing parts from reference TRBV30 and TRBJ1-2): SQTIHQWPATLVQPVGSPLSLECTVEGTSNPNLYWYRQAAGRGLQLLFYSVGIGQISSEVPQNLSASRPQDRQFILSSKKLLLSDSGFYLCAWTPTTNYGYTFGSGTRLTVV.

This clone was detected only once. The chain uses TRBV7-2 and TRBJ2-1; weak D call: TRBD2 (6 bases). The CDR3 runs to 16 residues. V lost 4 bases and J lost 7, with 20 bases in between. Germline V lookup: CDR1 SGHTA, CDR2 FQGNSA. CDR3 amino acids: CASSSIGVGGRNEQFF. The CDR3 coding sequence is TGTGCCAGCAGCTCAATCGGGGTCGGGGGACGTAATGAGCAGTTCTTC.

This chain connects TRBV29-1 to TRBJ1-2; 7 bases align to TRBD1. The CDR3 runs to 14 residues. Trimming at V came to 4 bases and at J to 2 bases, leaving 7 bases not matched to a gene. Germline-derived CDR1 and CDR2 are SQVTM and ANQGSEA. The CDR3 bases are TGCAGCGTTGCGGTAATGACAGGGAACTATGGCTACACCTTC. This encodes CSVAVMTGNYGYTF.

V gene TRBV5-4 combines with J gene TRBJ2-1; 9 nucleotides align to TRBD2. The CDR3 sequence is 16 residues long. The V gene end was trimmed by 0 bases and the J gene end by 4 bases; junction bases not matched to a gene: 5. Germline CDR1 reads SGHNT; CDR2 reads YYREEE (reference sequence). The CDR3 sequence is CASSLGLAERYNEQFF. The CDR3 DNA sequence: TGTGCCAGCAGCTTGGGACTAGCGGAAAGGTACAATGAGCAGTTCTTC.

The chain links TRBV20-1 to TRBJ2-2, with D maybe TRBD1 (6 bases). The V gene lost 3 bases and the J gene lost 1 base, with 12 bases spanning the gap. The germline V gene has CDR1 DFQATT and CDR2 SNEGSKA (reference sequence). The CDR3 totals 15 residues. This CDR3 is CSASSRGMNTGELFF. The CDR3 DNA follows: TGCAGTGCTAGTTCCAGGGGTATGAACACCGGGGAGCTGTTTTTT.

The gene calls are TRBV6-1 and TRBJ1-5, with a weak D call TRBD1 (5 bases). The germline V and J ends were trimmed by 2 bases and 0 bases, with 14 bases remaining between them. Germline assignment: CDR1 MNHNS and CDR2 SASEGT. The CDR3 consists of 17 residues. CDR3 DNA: TGTGCCAGCAGTGAATGGTTCGGGGGTTATAGCAATCAGCCCCAGCATTTT. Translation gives CASSEWFGGYSNQPQHF.

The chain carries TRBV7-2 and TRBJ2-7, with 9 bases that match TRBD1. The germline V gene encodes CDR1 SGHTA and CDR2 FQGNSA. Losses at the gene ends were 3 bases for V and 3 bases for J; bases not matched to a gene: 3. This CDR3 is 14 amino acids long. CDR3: CASSFWTGDYEQYF. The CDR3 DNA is TGTGCCAGCAGCTTTTGGACAGGGGACTACGAGCAGTACTTC.

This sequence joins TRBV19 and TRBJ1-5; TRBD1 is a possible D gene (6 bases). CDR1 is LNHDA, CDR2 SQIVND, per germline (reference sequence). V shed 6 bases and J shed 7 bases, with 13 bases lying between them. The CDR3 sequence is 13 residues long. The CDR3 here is CASRDSIFQPQHF. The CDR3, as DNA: TGTGCCAGTAGGGACAGCATCTTCCAGCCCCAGCATTTT.